This T cell receptor (beta chain) was sequenced for a study of cytomegalovirus exposure and HLA in healthy donors (dated by TCRdb to about 2017). Notes on the research overall: The roughly 670 repertoires of the first cohort and the 110 or so validation repertoires were produced on the same platform, according to a later analysis. The study was designed to test whether signatures of past pathogen exposure could be identified by cataloging public T cell receptors. Besides the first cohort of 500 to 700 subjects, a separate validation cohort made up of some 110 different subjects was used. To predict cytomegalovirus infection status, the study combined high-throughput TCR immunosequencing, statistical association of individual TCRs with disease status, and machine learning. Here is what the overall study found, with its caveats: The validation cohort had no HLA typing available for a later analysis, so co-occurrence within that cohort was assessed over all 120 or so repertoires. A few of the identified cytomegalovirus-associated TCR beta chains were confirmed in vitro to be specific for cytomegalovirus antigens. In a later analysis, TCRs clustered in the first cohort were found to also tend to co-occur in the roughly 130 validation repertoires, with approximately 93% of cluster scores above 0. Across donors, most TCR sequences were observed very rarely, whereas some public TCRs were present in many individuals. The classifier was reported to diagnose cytomegalovirus status with high specificity and sensitivity in both the original cohort and the validation cohort. The study gave a list of 150 to 200 TCR beta chains associated with cytomegalovirus. According to the authors, the approach could potentially be generalized to other disease states and immunological phenotypes.

The library was made by the immunoSEQ multiplex PCR assay. Concerning the study's data processing: A statistical classification framework was built for diagnosing cytomegalovirus status from the catalog of TCR beta chain sequences. TCRdb retrieved this table from immuneACCESS and kept in-frame rearrangements only. Not all clones are present; in checked studies, unresolved V genes account for under half, and no reason is known for the remainder. Clone size and V and J calls were adopted from that table, with D and trimming inferred from the DNA. This sample gives more than 300,000 clones in total; around 86% of them show up just once. The ten largest clones add up to roughly 0.75% of the sample. The table lists this clone with a count of one. Which antigen it targets is not known. Base qualities are missing; no much larger clone stands one base away. The donors belonged to the validation cohort of around 120 subjects, which was separate from the approximately 700-subject first cohort.

Looking up the germline V gene (reference sequence) yields CDR1 GTSNPN and CDR2 SVGIG. There are 12 amino acids in the CDR3, from cysteine to phenylalanine inclusive. Just the 36-base CDR3 DNA is kept, in frame starting at base 1. V is reduced by 0 bases and J by 6 bases, leaving a spacing of 6 bases between them. The chain is encoded by TRBV30 joined to TRBJ2-1; no D gene is confidently identified. The sample was PBMCs. The source is a woman aged 18-29 years in good health and CMV-seronegative. For the CDR3, the sequence is CAWSVHSNEQFF. The DNA sequence follows: TGTGCCTGGAGTGTACATTCCAATGAGCAGTTCTTC.